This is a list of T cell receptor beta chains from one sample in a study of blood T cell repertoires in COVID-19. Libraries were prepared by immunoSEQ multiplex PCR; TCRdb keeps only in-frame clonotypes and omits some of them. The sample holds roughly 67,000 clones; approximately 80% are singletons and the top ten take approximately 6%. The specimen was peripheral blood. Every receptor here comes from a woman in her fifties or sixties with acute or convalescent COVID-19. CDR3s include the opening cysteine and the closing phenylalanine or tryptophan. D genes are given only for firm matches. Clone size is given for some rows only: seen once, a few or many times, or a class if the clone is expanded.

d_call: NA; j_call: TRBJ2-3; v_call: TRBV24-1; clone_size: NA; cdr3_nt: TGTGCCACCAGTGGTCGGGGGAGCGCAGATACGCAGTATTTT; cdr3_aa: CATSGRGSADTQYF
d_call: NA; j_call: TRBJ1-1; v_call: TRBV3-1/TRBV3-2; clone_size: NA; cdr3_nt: TGTGCCAGCAGCCAAGGATCGGGGGGAATTGGTGAAGCTTTCTTT; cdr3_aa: CASSQGSGGIGEAFF
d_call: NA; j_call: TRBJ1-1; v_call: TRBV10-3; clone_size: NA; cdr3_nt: TGTGCCATCCGAGGGGGGGGCGGAGGCACTGAAGCTTTCTTT; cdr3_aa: CAIRGGGGGTEAFF
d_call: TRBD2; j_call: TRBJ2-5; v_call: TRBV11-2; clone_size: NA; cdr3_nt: TGTGCCAGCAGCTTAGATCTAGGAGCGGGGGGGATGACCCAGTACTTC; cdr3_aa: CASSLDLGAGGMTQYF
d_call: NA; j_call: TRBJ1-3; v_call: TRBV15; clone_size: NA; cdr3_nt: TGTGCCACCAGCAGAGACAAGGGGTCTGGAAACACCATATATTTT; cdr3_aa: CATSRDKGSGNTIYF
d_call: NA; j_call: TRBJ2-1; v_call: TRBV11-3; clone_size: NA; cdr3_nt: TGTGCCAGCAGCCTCTCCTCTGGTGGGGGCCTAAACAATGAGCAGTTCTTC; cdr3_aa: CASSLSSGGGLNNEQFF
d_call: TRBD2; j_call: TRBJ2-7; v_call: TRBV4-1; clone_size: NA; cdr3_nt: TGCGCCAGCAGCCAGGGGACTAGCGGGGGTTACGAGCAGTACTTC; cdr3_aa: CASSQGTSGGYEQYF
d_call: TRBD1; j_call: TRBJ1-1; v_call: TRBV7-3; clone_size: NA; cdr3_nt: TGTGCCAGCAGCTTAACCGGGACAGGGTGGGGCACTGAAGCTTTCTTT; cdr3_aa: CASSLTGTGWGTEAFF
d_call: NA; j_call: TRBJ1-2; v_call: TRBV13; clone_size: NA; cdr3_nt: TGTGCCAGCAGCTTAGATCGTGACACCCGTTTAGGTGGCTACACCTTC; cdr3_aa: CASSLDRDTRLGGYTF
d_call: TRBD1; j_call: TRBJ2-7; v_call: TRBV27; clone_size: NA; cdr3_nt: TGTGCCAGCAGTTCAGACAGGGTGGCCTACGAGCAGTACTTC; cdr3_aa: CASSSDRVAYEQYF
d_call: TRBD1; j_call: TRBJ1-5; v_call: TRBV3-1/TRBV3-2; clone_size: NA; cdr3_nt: TGTGCCAGCAGCAGCCGGGACAGAACGAGCAATCAGCCCCAGCATTTT; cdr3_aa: CASSSRDRTSNQPQHF
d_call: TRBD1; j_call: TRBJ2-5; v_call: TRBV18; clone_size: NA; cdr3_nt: TGTGCCAGCTCCCCTAATACAGGGGGCCAAGAGACCCAGTACTTC; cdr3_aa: CASSPNTGGQETQYF
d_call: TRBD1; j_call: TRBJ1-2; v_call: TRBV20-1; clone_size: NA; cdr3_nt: TGCAGTATAACAGGGGCCTCAGGCTACACCTTC; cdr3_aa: CSITGASGYTF
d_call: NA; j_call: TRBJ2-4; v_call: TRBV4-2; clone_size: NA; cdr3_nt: TGTGCCAGCAGCCGGGACTTGCAAAACATTCAGTACTTC; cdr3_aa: CASSRDLQNIQYF
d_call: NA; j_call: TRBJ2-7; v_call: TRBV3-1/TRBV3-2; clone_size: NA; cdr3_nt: TGTGCCAGCAGCCAAGGACAGGGAGGCTACGAGCAGTACTTC; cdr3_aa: CASSQGQGGYEQYF
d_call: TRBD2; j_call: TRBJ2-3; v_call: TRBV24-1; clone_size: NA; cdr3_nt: TGTGCCACCAGCCCCTCACCCGGAGGACTAGCGGGCAGCACAGATACGCAGTATTTT; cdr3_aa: CATSPSPGGLAGSTDTQYF
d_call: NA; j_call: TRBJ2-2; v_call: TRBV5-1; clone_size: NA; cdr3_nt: TGCGCCAGCAGCTTGCCCCAGGGGTCTACCGGGGAGCTGTTTTTT; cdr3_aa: CASSLPQGSTGELFF
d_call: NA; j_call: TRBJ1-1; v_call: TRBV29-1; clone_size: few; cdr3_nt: TGCAGCCCCGAGGAGGCACGTGAAGCTTTCTTT; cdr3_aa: CSPEEAREAFF
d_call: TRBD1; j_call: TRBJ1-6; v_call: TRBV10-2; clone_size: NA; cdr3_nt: TGCGCCAGCAGGACAGGGGATTCACCCCTCCACTTT; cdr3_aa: CASRTGDSPLHF
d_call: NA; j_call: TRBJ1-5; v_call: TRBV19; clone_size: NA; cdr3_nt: TGTGCCAGTAGCTATCAGGGTTTTTCGGGCAATCAGCCCCAGCATTTT; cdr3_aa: CASSYQGFSGNQPQHF
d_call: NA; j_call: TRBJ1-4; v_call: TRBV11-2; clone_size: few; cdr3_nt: TGTGCCAGCAGCTTAAGCACAGCCTTTAATGAAAAACTGTTTTTT; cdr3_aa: CASSLSTAFNEKLFF
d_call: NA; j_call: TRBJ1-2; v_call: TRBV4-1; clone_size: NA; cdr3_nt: TGCGCCAGCAGCCCGACGGCAGGGCGACAATCGGATGGCTACACCTTC; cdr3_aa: CASSPTAGRQSDGYTF
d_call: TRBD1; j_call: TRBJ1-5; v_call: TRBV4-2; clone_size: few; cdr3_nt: TGTGCCAGCAGCCAAGGGTCAGGGGACAGTCAGCCCCAGCATTTT; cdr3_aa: CASSQGSGDSQPQHF
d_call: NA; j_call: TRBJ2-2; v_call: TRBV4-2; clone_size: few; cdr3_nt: TGTGCCAGCAGCCAAGCCTCGGCGGGCACCGGGGAGCTGTTTTTT; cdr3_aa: CASSQASAGTGELFF
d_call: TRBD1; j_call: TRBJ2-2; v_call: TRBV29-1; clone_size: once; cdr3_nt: TGCAGCGTTAATGTAGGGGGCCTTAACACCGGGGAGCTGTTTTTT; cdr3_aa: CSVNVGGLNTGELFF
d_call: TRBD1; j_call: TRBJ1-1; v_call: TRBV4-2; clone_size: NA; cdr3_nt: TGTGCCAGCAGCCAAGTGGAAGTGAGACAGGGGTTGAACACTGAAGCTTTCTTT; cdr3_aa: CASSQVEVRQGLNTEAFF
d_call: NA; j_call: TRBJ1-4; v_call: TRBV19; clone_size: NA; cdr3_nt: TGTGCCAGTAGTATAGCCCGTATATCAACTAATGAAAAACTGTTTTTT; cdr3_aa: CASSIARISTNEKLFF
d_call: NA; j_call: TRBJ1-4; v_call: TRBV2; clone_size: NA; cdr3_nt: TGTGCCAGCAGTTATGGACAGTTTGAAAAACTGTTTTTT; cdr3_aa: CASSYGQFEKLFF
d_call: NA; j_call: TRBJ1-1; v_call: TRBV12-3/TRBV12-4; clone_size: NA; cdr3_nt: TGTGCCAGCAGGCAGGGTAGCACTGAAGCTTTCTTT; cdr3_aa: CASRQGSTEAFF
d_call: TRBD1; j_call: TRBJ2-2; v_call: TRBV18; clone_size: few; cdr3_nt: TGTGCCAGCTCACTACAGGGGGCGGACACCGGGGAGCTGTTTTTT; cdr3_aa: CASSLQGADTGELFF
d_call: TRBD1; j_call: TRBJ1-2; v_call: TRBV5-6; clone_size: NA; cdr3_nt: TGTGCCAGCAGCCTCGGACAGGGTGTGAGCTATGGCTACACCTTC; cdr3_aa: CASSLGQGVSYGYTF
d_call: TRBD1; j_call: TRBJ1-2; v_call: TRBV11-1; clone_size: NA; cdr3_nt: TGTGCCAGCAGCCAGGGACAGCGGACCTATGGCTACACCTTC; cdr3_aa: CASSQGQRTYGYTF
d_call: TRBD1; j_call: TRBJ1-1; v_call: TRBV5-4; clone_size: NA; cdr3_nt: TGTGCCAGCAGAAGGGACAGGGGGAGCACTGAAGCTTTCTTT; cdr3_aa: CASRRDRGSTEAFF
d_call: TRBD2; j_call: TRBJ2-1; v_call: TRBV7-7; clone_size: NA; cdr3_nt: TGTGCCAGCAGCTTAGGGGCGACTAGCTCCAATGAGCAGTTCTTC; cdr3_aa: CASSLGATSSNEQFF
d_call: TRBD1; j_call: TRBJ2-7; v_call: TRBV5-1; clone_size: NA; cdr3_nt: TGCGCCAGCAGCTTCACCCTTACCTTGGACAGGCCCTACGAGCAGTACTTC; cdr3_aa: CASSFTLTLDRPYEQYF
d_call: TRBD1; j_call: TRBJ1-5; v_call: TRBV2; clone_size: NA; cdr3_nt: TGTGCCAGCAGTGGGACAGGGGGCCCCTTTAGCAATCAGCCCCAGCATTTT; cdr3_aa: CASSGTGGPFSNQPQHF
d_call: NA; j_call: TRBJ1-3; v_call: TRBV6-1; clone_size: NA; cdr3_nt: TGTGCCAGCAGTGAGGGGCGACTCTCTTATGGAAACACCATATATTTT; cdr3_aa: CASSEGRLSYGNTIYF
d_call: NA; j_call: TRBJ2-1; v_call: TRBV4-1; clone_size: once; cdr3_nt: TGCGCCAGCAGCCAAGATAAGGACTCTCTATTGCAGTTCTTC; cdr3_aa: CASSQDKDSLLQFF
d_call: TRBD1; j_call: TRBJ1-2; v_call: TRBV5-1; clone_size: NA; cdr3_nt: TGCGCCAGCAGCTTGGCGGGACAGGGAACGTCCGGCTACACCTTC; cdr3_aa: CASSLAGQGTSGYTF
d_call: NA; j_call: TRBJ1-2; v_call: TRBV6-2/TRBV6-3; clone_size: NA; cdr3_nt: TGTGCCAGCAGTTTAGCCAGAGGCTATGGCTACACCTTC; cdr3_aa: CASSLARGYGYTF
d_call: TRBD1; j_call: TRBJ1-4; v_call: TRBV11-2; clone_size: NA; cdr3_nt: TGTGCCAGCAGCCTTCAGGGGGCAACTAATGAAAAACTGTTTTTT; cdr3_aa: CASSLQGATNEKLFF
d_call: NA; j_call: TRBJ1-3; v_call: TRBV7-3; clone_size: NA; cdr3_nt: TGTGCCAGCAGCCCGACAGGTTCTGGAAACACCATATATTTT; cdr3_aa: CASSPTGSGNTIYF
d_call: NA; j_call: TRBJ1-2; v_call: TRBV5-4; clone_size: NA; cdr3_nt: TGTGCCAGCAGCTCCGGAGGACGGTCTAGCTATGGCTACACCTTC; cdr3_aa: CASSSGGRSSYGYTF
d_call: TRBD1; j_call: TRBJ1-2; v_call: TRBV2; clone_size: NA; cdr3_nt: TGTGCCAGCAGAGAGACAGGGTTCTATGGCTACACCTTC; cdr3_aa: CASRETGFYGYTF